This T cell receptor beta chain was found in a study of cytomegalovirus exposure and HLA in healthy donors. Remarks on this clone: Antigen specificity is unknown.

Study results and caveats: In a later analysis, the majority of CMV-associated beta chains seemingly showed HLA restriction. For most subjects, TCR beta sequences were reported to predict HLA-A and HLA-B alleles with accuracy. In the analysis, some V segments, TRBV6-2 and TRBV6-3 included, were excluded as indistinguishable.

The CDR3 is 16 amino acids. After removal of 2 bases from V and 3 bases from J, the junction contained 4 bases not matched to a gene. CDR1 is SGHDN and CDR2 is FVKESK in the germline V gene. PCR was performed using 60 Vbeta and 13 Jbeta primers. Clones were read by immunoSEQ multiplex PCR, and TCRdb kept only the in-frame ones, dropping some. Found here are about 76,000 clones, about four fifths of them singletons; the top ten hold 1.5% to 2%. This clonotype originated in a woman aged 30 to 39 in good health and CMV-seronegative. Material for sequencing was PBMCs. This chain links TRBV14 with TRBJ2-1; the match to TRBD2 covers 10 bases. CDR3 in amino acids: CASSQQRGGLYNEQFF. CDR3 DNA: TGTGCCAGCAGCCAACAGCGGGGGGGTCTCTACAATGAGCAGTTCTTC.